Here is one TCR beta chain with its context. Its antigen is still unknown. Other DNA sequences within the sample encode an identical CDR3. This entry belongs to a study of graft-versus-host responses after intestinal transplantation. Overall study results and limits: Recipient bone marrow held GvH clones, some seen earlier in ileum or blood.

Clones were read by immunoSEQ multiplex PCR, and TCRdb kept only the in-frame ones, dropping some. The sample comprises more than 60,000 clones, roughly 87% of which are singletons, and roughly 1.3% rests with the top ten. Trimming removed 5 bases from V and 5 bases from J; junction bases left unmatched: 6. CDR3 length equals 15 residues. The germline gives CDR1 LNHDA, CDR2 SQIVND (reference sequence). The sample was unstimulated CD8+ T cells sorted from spleen or lymph node cells, taken before intestinal transplant. This clonotype originated in a human donor who received an intestinal transplant. The chain recombines TRBV19 with TRBJ1-6; 7 nucleotides match TRBD1. Here the CDR3 DNA reads TGTGCCAGTAGTGTACGGGACAGCGATAATTCACCCCTCCACTTT. Amino acid sequence: CASSVRDSDNSPLHF.